This T cell receptor beta chain stems from a study of blood T cell repertoires in COVID-19. Across the whole study: Samples came from the United States, Italy and Spain, spanning acute and convalescent COVID-19.

Enrolment of Seattle patients took place during active infection, and they were followed longitudinally. Measured with immunoSEQ multiplex PCR; TCRdb has only the in-frame clones, and not every one. In the table there are about 200,000 clones, over 75% of which are singletons. CDR3 size: 12 residues. V lost 1 base to trimming and J lost 4 bases, with 5 bases between them. Germline V gene data show CDR1 as GTSNPN and CDR2 as SVGIG (reference sequence). What was sequenced was peripheral blood. V gene TRBV30 combines with J gene TRBJ1-5, with unresolved D. This receptor was obtained from a man aged 45 to 65 with COVID-19, enrolled during active disease. In DNA form, the CDR3 reads TGTGCCTGGAGTGCCCCAAATCAGCCCCAGCATTTT. Amino acids: CAWSAPNQPQHF.